The 26 T cell receptor beta chains listed next were all sequenced from one sample in a study of T cell responses to AZD1222 COVID-19 vaccine. Profiled with immunoSEQ multiplex PCR; TCRdb holds only in-frame clones, not every one. Of 240,000 or so clones in the sample, 85% to 95% are singletons; the top ten hold roughly 0.51%. The sample was peripheral blood, taken on day 0 of AZD1222 vaccination. Every receptor here comes from an adult in good health.

The chain combines TRBV6-5 with TRBJ2-7; no definite D call. Germline values: CDR1 MNHEY, CDR2 SVGAGI. With 2 bases removed from V and 6 bases from J, the gap between germline ends came to 11 bases. This CDR3 has 13 residues. The CDR3 region is CASSYAQRGEQYF. DNA for the CDR3: TGTGCCAGCAGTTACGCTCAGAGAGGCGAGCAGTACTTC.

This chain joins TRBV7-9 and TRBJ1-5; D remains unclear. Trimming removed 2 bases at V and 0 bases at J, with 8 bases between. The germline V gene encodes CDR1 SEHNR and CDR2 FQNEAQ (reference sequence). The CDR3 length is 15 residues. This chain's CDR3 is CASSLSGHSNQPQHF. CDR3 DNA sequence: TGTGCCAGCAGCTTATCTGGGCATAGCAATCAGCCCCAGCATTTT.

V and J are TRBV4-1 and TRBJ1-6, with D tentatively TRBD1 (5 bases). The ends were cut back, 0 bases at V and 7 bases at J, with 13 bases in the middle. Per the germline V gene, CDR1 is MGHRA and CDR2 is YSYEKL. The CDR3 has 16 amino acids. The CDR3 sequence: CASSQDPGWGNSPLHF. CDR3 bases: TGCGCCAGCAGCCAAGATCCAGGGTGGGGGAATTCACCCCTCCACTTT.

The chain has TRBV5-1 and TRBJ2-4, with a tentative D call TRBD1 (6 bases). Per the germline V gene, CDR1 is SGHRS and CDR2 is YFSETQ. Trimming cost V 7 bases and J 0 bases, with 17 bases left between them. The CDR3 consists of 16 residues. The CDR3 protein is CASPTATGLAKNIQYF. CDR3 bases: TGCGCCAGCCCGACGGCTACAGGGTTAGCCAAAAACATTCAGTACTTC.

J is TRBJ2-2 and V is TRBV7-2, with TRBD1 matching over 7 bases. V was clipped by 4 bases and J by 3 bases; unmatched bases: 5. The CDR3 has 15 amino acids. Germline values: CDR1 SGHTA, CDR2 FQGNSA. The CDR3 region has the DNA TGTGCCAGCAGCTGGAAGGGGGCAGACACCGGGGAGCTGTTTTTT. It specifies CASSWKGADTGELFF.

This clone occurred once. The chain joins TRBV5-1 to TRBJ2-2; either TRBD1 or TRBD2 may fit D (5 bases each). Germline V CDR1 and CDR2: SGHRS, YFSETQ. V was pared by 1 base and J by 5 bases, with 9 bases between. The CDR3 spans 14 residues. In DNA, the CDR3 is TGCGCCAGCAGCTTGCGATGGGGGACCGGGGAGCTGTTTTTT. The encoded protein is CASSLRWGTGELFF. The full variable domain, in which reference TRBV5-1 and TRBJ2-2 provide the parts outside the CDR3, is KAGVTQTPRYLIKTRGQQVTLSCSPISGHRSVSWYQQTPGQGLQFLFEYFSETQRNKGNFPGRFSGRQFSNSRSEMNVSTLELGDSALYLCASSLRWGTGELFFGEGSRLTVL.

In its sample, this clone was seen once. In the same sample, other DNA sequences code for this CDR3. This chain uses TRBV27 with TRBJ1-1; unclear D gene. The CDR3 runs 13 residues. Germline CDR1 is MNHEY and CDR2 is SMNVEV (reference sequence). Trimming stripped 2 bases from V and 2 bases from J, with 6 bases between. The CDR3 spells CASSLSRNTEAFF. The CDR3 region has the DNA TGTGCCAGCAGTTTAAGCAGAAACACTGAAGCTTTCTTT.

The gene calls are TRBV28 and TRBJ2-5; 9 bases are a match to TRBD1. The CDR3 is 16 amino acids. V trimming: 5 bases; J trimming: 3 bases; junction bases outside the gene matches: 10. CDR1 and CDR2 (germline): MDHEN, SYDVKM. CDR3 DNA: TGTGCCAGCAGTGCCAATCCGGGACAGGGAAAAGAGACCCAGTACTTC. Translating gives CASSANPGQGKETQYF.

CDR3 sequence: CASSPQSSRGPYEQYF. In DNA, the CDR3 is TGCGCCAGCAGCCCCCAGTCCAGTCGGGGTCCCTACGAGCAGTACTTC. The chain recombines TRBV4-3 with TRBJ2-7, with a tentative D call TRBD2 (5 bases). The V gene lost 4 bases and the J gene lost 2 bases, with 18 bases spanning the gap. CDR1 is LGHNA and CDR2 is YSLEER in the germline V gene. The CDR3 has 16 residues.

The chain carries TRBV19 and TRBJ2-7; either TRBD1 or TRBD2 may supply D (5 bases each). The CDR3 has 13 amino acids. The V end was cut by 4 bases, the J end by 0 bases, with 7 bases between. The germline V gene encodes CDR1 LNHDA and CDR2 SQIVND (reference sequence). The CDR3 loop reads CASSKGSSYEQYF. The CDR3 bases are TGTGCCAGTAGTAAGGGGAGCTCCTACGAGCAGTACTTC.

This clone was seen only a few times. This CDR3 is CASTLGTGELFF. DNA for the CDR3: TGCGCCAGCACCCTAGGGACCGGGGAGCTGTTTTTT. The rearrangement joins TRBV5-1 to TRBJ2-2; unclear D gene. The CDR3 extends over 12 amino acids. Germline values: CDR1 SGHRS, CDR2 YFSETQ. Trimming removed 6 bases at V and 5 bases at J, with 8 bases between.

The chain joins TRBV28 to TRBJ1-2; tentatively, D is TRBD1 (6 bases). The V gene's germline CDR1 is MDHEN and CDR2 SYDVKM. The germline V and J ends were trimmed by 6 bases and 1 base, with 12 bases remaining between them. This CDR3 has 14 residues. This CDR3 reads CASRTGDLNYGYTF. DNA for the CDR3: TGTGCCAGCAGGACAGGAGATCTTAACTATGGCTACACCTTC.

The rearrangement links TRBV10-1 to TRBJ2-1; D is unresolved. This CDR3 has 13 amino acids. Deletions cut 3 bases from V and 4 bases from J, with 7 bases between. Germline CDR1 and CDR2: WNHNN and SYGVQD (reference sequence). CDR3 in amino acids: CASSDGSYNEQFF. The DNA of the CDR3 is TGCGCCAGCAGTGACGGCTCGTACAATGAGCAGTTCTTC.

This sequence joins TRBV7-3 and TRBJ2-1; TRBD2 matches 12 bases. Germline assignment: CDR1 SGHTA and CDR2 FQGTGA. The V gene end was trimmed by 2 bases and the J gene end by 9 bases; junction bases not matched to a gene: 5. The CDR3 is made up of 15 amino acids. The CDR3 region has the DNA TGTGCCAGCAGCTTAGATCTAGCGGGAGGGGGTGAGCAGTTCTTC. Translating gives CASSLDLAGGGEQFF.

The genes are TRBV7-9 and TRBJ2-7; 8 nucleotides agree with TRBD1. CDR3 length: 16 residues. Germline assignment: CDR1 SEHNR and CDR2 FQNEAQ (reference sequence). J was trimmed by 6 bases and V by 3 bases; bases with no gene match: 13. The chain's CDR3 is CASSLNRGALGGEQYF. In DNA, the CDR3 is TGTGCCAGCAGCTTGAACAGGGGGGCTCTCGGCGGCGAGCAGTACTTC.

This rearrangement joins TRBV6-1 to TRBJ1-3, with 7 bases aligning to TRBD1. The CDR3 length is 15 residues. The V gene end was trimmed by 9 bases and the J gene end by 0 bases; junction bases not matched to a gene: 8. From germline, CDR1 is MNHNS and CDR2 SASEGT. DNA for the CDR3: TGTGCCAGTTTGCCAGGGGGGATCTCTGGAAACACCATATATTTT. Its protein is CASLPGGISGNTIYF.

There are a few counts of this clone. This sample includes further DNA sequences coding for the same CDR3. The rearrangement joins TRBV28 to TRBJ1-1; D gene uncertain. Per the germline V gene, CDR1 is MDHEN and CDR2 is SYDVKM. V was clipped by 2 bases and J by 0 bases, with 1 base between them. The CDR3 is made up of 12 amino acids. This CDR3 is CASSLMNTEAFF. The CDR3, as DNA: TGTGCCAGCAGTTTAATGAACACTGAAGCTTTCTTT.

The CDR3 bases are TGTGCCAGCAGTACTCCGGCAGGAGGGGGCTACACCTTC. Encoded protein: CASSTPAGGGYTF. The rearrangement links TRBV6-4 to TRBJ1-2; D is undetermined. V lost 5 bases, J lost 8 bases, and 15 bases lay in between. CDR3 size: 13 residues. Germline V CDR1 and CDR2: MRHNA, SNTAGT.

This clone was seen only once. This chain connects TRBV7-9 to TRBJ2-1; a possible D gene is TRBD2 (6 bases). The germline V and J ends were trimmed by 3 bases and 9 bases, with 12 bases remaining between them. Germline V gene sequence: CDR1 SEHNR, CDR2 FQNEAQ (reference sequence). The CDR3 spans 13 residues. CDR3 loop: CASSLGGTFEQFF. CDR3 bases: TGTGCCAGCAGCTTGGGCGGGACTTTTGAGCAGTTCTTC.

This sequence joins TRBV7-8 and TRBJ1-5, with TRBD1 as a possible D gene (5 bases). CDR3 length: 15 amino acids. The V gene lost 4 bases and the J gene lost 5 bases, with 15 bases spanning the gap. CDR1 and CDR2 from the germline V gene are SGHVS and FQNEAQ. The CDR3 spells CASSSPGDGYQPQHF. For the CDR3, the DNA is TGTGCCAGCAGCTCCCCCGGGGACGGGTATCAGCCCCAGCATTTT.

The chain combines TRBV29-1 with TRBJ2-3, with TRBD1 identical over 12 bases. The CDR3 totals 14 residues. V shed 5 bases and J 5 bases; nucleotides not matched to a gene: 5. Germline values: CDR1 SQVTM, CDR2 ANQGSEA. The CDR3 region has the DNA TGCAGCGTTCGGGGACAGGGGGCGGAAGATACGCAGTATTTT. Its protein is CSVRGQGAEDTQYF.

The V call is TRBV4-1, the J call TRBJ1-4, with D possibly TRBD1 on 5 matching bases. In germline, CDR1 is MGHRA, CDR2 YSYEKL. This CDR3 comprises 18 residues. Deletions cut 2 bases from V and 8 bases from J, with 24 bases between. The CDR3 protein is CASSQLPWPIGQGEKLFF. CDR3 nucleotides: TGCGCCAGCAGCCAACTTCCATGGCCGATAGGGCAGGGAGAAAAACTGTTTTTT.

In this sample, this clone turned up once. V gene TRBV2 combines with J gene TRBJ2-1; TRBD2 matches 7 bases. This CDR3 region has 14 residues. Trimming removed 5 bases from V and 1 base from J; junction bases left unmatched: 2. The germline gives CDR1 SNHLY, CDR2 FYNNEI. In nucleotides, the CDR3 is TGTGCCAGCAGTCCTAGCGGATCCTACAATGAGCAGTTCTTC. Its translation is CASSPSGSYNEQFF.

The rearrangement links TRBV5-1 to TRBJ2-1, with TRBD1 matching 7 bases. Unmatched junction bases numbered 16, after V lost 9 bases and J lost 7 bases. Germline V CDR1 and CDR2: SGHRS, YFSETQ. The CDR3 is 15 residues long. The CDR3 DNA is TGCGCCACCACCTTGGACAGGCCAAATAGGAATGAGCAGTTCTTC. This translates into CATTLDRPNRNEQFF.

This chain links TRBV28 with TRBJ1-6; a weak D match, TRBD1 (5 bases). The V gene lost 7 bases and the J gene lost 12 bases, with 13 bases spanning the gap. Germline lookup yields CDR1 MDHEN and CDR2 SYDVKM. This CDR3 is built from 12 residues. CDR3 region: CASTLPGGPLHF. The CDR3 DNA sequence: TGTGCCAGCACCTTACCGGGGGGACCCCTCCACTTT.

A single count supports this clone. CDR3 coding DNA: TGTGCCAGCTCAACTAACAGGGGGCTGAGCTATGGCTACACCTTC. It codes for CASSTNRGLSYGYTF. The V gene is TRBV18, the J gene TRBJ1-2, with 9 bases fitting TRBD1. Germline loops: CDR1 KGHSH, CDR2 LQKENI. The CDR3 totals 15 residues. V lost 5 bases, J lost 4 bases, and 8 bases stayed unmatched.